These T cell receptor beta chains were read from a single sample in a study of PD-L1 blockade in urothelial cancer. TCRdb keeps only in-frame clones here, not all; method: immunoSEQ multiplex PCR. Of 15,000 to 20,000 clones detected, 75% to 90% appear once; the ten largest clones hold about 13%. Sequencing used PBMCs, obtained around atezolizumab (anti-PD-L1) treatment. These receptors were obtained from a man in his sixties or seventies with urothelial cancer. CDR3s include the opening cysteine and the closing phenylalanine or tryptophan. A D gene is named only where the DNA matches it firmly. A clone size is listed for some rows: how often the clone was seen (once, few, many), or a class if it is expanded.

>TRBV30|NA|TRBJ2-1|TRBD2
CAWSVRGGVSYNEQFF
TGTGCCTGGAGCGTGCGGGGGGGGGTGAGTTACAATGAGCAGTTCTTC
>TRBV15|NA|TRBJ2-3|NA
CATSPSPGVGTDTQYF
TGTGCCACCAGCCCATCCCCGGGGGTTGGCACAGATACGCAGTATTTT
>TRBV6-1|NA|TRBJ2-4|TRBD1
CASRRQGENIQYF
TGTGCCAGCAGGAGACAGGGAGAAAACATTCAGTACTTC
>TRBV4-1|few|TRBJ2-7|NA
CASSHPDSSYEQYF
TGCGCCAGCAGCCACCCGGACAGCTCCTACGAGCAGTACTTC
>TRBV5-1|NA|TRBJ2-1|NA
CASSLADNYNEQFF
TGCGCCAGCAGCTTGGCCGACAACTACAATGAGCAGTTCTTC
>TRBV6-5|NA|TRBJ1-6|NA
CASGQTNSPLHF
TGTGCCAGCGGACAGACGAATTCACCCCTCCACTTT
>TRBV10-3|NA|TRBJ1-2|NA
CAISESSRGNGYTF
TGTGCCATCAGTGAGTCGAGCAGGGGTAACGGCTACACCTTC
>TRBV19|NA|TRBJ2-7|NA
CASSIAAGKSYEQYF
TGTGCCAGTAGTATAGCGGCAGGGAAATCCTACGAGCAGTACTTC
>TRBV11-3|NA|TRBJ1-1|TRBD1
CASRGQGDTEAFF
TGTGCCAGCAGAGGACAGGGGGACACTGAAGCTTTCTTT
>TRBV29-1|NA|TRBJ2-3|NA
CSVVQRKITDTQYF
TGCAGCGTTGTTCAGCGGAAAATCACAGATACGCAGTATTTT
>TRBV5-1|once|TRBJ2-1|TRBD2
CASSLFGGNNEQFF
TGCGCCAGCAGCTTGTTCGGGGGGAACAATGAGCAGTTCTTC
>TRBV2|NA|TRBJ1-3|NA
CASSVGGSGNTIYF
TGTGCCAGCAGTGTAGGGGGCTCTGGAAACACCATATATTTT
>TRBV29-1|NA|TRBJ1-2|NA
CSVDRVNYGYTF
TGCAGCGTTGACAGGGTAAACTATGGCTACACCTTC
>TRBV5-1|NA|TRBJ1-4|NA
CASSKQGMGDYEKLFF
TGCGCCAGCAGCAAACAGGGCATGGGGGATTACGAAAAACTGTTTTTT
>TRBV6-6|once|TRBJ1-2|NA
CASSQTNYGYTF
TGTGCCAGCTCCCAAACTAACTATGGCTACACCTTC
>TRBV6-6|NA|TRBJ2-1|TRBD2
CASSYQAGGRNEQFF
TGTGCCAGCAGTTACCAAGCGGGGGGGCGTAATGAGCAGTTCTTC
>TRBV6-1|NA|TRBJ1-6|NA
CATSGFGDSPLHF
TGTGCCACCTCGGGATTTGGGGATTCACCCCTCCACTTT
>TRBV15|NA|TRBJ1-2|TRBD1
CATNRDSYGYTF
TGTGCCACCAATAGGGACAGCTATGGCTACACCTTC
>TRBV6-1|NA|TRBJ2-2|TRBD1
CASSEAGGVAGELFF
TGTGCCAGCAGTGAAGCAGGGGGCGTTGCCGGGGAGCTGTTTTTT
>TRBV5-5|NA|TRBJ1-4|NA
CASSSSGGGDEKLFF
TGTGCCAGCAGCTCCTCAGGCGGAGGGGATGAAAAACTGTTTTTT
>TRBV27|NA|TRBJ2-3|TRBD1
CASKYNVGQGAKNTQYF
TGTGCCAGCAAATATAATGTGGGACAGGGTGCGAAGAATACGCAGTATTTT
>TRBV19|NA|TRBJ1-6|NA
CASSIRFGSYNSPLHF
TGTGCCAGTAGTATACGATTCGGCTCCTATAATTCACCCCTCCACTTT
>TRBV5-1|once|TRBJ2-3|TRBD2
CASSSGLAGSSTDTQYF
TGCGCCAGCAGCTCGGGACTAGCGGGTTCTAGCACAGATACGCAGTATTTT
>TRBV28|NA|TRBJ1-2|NA
CASSLYTRYTF
TGTGCCAGCAGTTTATACACCCGCTACACCTTC
>TRBV6-1|NA|TRBJ1-2|TRBD1
CASSEPGQRYGYTF
TGTGCCAGCAGTGAACCGGGACAGAGGTATGGCTACACCTTC
>TRBV7-9|once|TRBJ2-2|NA
CASSFNRAPGELFF
TGTGCCAGCAGCTTTAACAGGGCCCCCGGGGAGCTGTTTTTT
>TRBV18|NA|TRBJ2-3|TRBD2
CASSPAGGPTDTQYF
TGTGCCAGCTCACCTGCGGGGGGACCCACAGATACGCAGTATTTT
>TRBV5-4|NA|TRBJ1-6|TRBD1
CASSAQSGTARSPLHF
TGTGCCAGCAGCGCCCAATCCGGGACAGCCCGTTCACCCCTCCACTTT
>TRBV2|NA|TRBJ1-3|NA
CASTVGLGGNTIYF
TGTGCCAGCACCGTGGGGCTAGGGGGAAACACCATATATTTT
>TRBV2|NA|TRBJ2-1|TRBD2
CASSGASGGAVEQFF
TGTGCCAGCAGTGGAGCTAGCGGGGGGGCGGTTGAGCAGTTCTTC
>TRBV6-1|NA|TRBJ2-1|TRBD2
CASSDGGGPHNEQFF
TGTGCCAGCAGTGACGGCGGGGGGCCCCACAATGAGCAGTTCTTC
>TRBV7-9|NA|TRBJ1-1|NA
CASRQTDDAEAFF
TGTGCCAGCAGGCAAACTGATGATGCTGAAGCTTTCTTT
>TRBV2|NA|TRBJ2-3|TRBD2
CASSGAGLSGGVRQYF
TGTGCCAGCAGCGGGGCGGGCCTTAGCGGGGGGGTTCGGCAGTATTTT
>TRBV5-4|NA|TRBJ2-4|NA
CASSLEAHSKNIQYF
TGTGCCAGCAGCTTGGAGGCACACAGCAAAAACATTCAGTACTTC
>TRBV11-2|NA|TRBJ2-2|TRBD2
CASSFQRGVVGELFF
TGTGCCAGCAGCTTCCAGCGGGGGGTGGTCGGGGAGCTGTTTTTT
>TRBV7-8|NA|TRBJ1-1|TRBD1
CASSPTTGFGAFF
TGTGCCAGCAGCCCAACGACAGGGTTTGGAGCTTTCTTT
>TRBV10-1|NA|TRBJ2-2|TRBD1
CATRRGQNTGELFF
TGCGCCACCCGCAGGGGGCAAAACACCGGGGAGCTGTTTTTT
>TRBV20-1|NA|TRBJ1-4|NA
CSAILEEKLFF
TGCAGTGCTATACTGGAGGAAAAACTGTTTTTT
>TRBV7-2|few|TRBJ2-2|NA
CASSLKRGGTGELFF
TGTGCCAGCAGCCTAAAGAGGGGGGGCACCGGGGAGCTGTTTTTT
>TRBV28|NA|TRBJ1-1|TRBD1
CASSLVGTGGTEAFF
TGTGCCAGCAGTCTAGTTGGGACAGGGGGCACTGAAGCTTTCTTT
>TRBV6-1|NA|TRBJ1-6|NA
CASPLPLANSPLHF
TGTGCCAGCCCTCTGCCTTTGGCAAATTCACCCCTCCACTTT
>TRBV6-6|NA|TRBJ2-7|TRBD1
CASSYPGTGSYEQYF
TGTGCCAGCAGTTATCCCGGGACAGGATCCTACGAGCAGTACTTC
>TRBV5-1|NA|TRBJ1-1|NA
CASSLTGTEAFF
TGCGCCAGCAGCTTGACGGGCACTGAAGCTTTCTTT
>TRBV4-1|NA|TRBJ2-3|NA
CASSFQPGAVTDTQYF
TGCGCCAGCAGCTTCCAACCAGGGGCGGTCACAGATACGCAGTATTTT
>TRBV7-6|NA|TRBJ2-3|TRBD2
CASSGGTSGAITDTQYF
TGTGCCAGCAGCGGGGGGACTAGCGGGGCGATTACAGATACGCAGTATTTT
>TRBV27|NA|TRBJ2-6|TRBD1
CASSFQGAGGANVLTF
TGTGCCAGCAGTTTCCAGGGGGCAGGTGGGGCCAACGTCCTGACTTTC
>TRBV18|NA|TRBJ2-5|NA
CASSPPNGARETQYF
TGTGCCAGCTCACCACCGAATGGGGCGAGGGAGACCCAGTACTTC
>TRBV5-1|NA|TRBJ1-1|TRBD1
CASSSTGGRVEAFF
TGCGCCAGCAGCTCTACAGGGGGTAGGGTTGAAGCTTTCTTT
>TRBV2|NA|TRBJ1-1|NA
CASSRVGGTEAFF
TGTGCCAGCTCCAGGGTCGGTGGCACTGAAGCTTTCTTT
>TRBV6-5|once|TRBJ1-2|NA
CASSPLGAGGYTF
TGTGCCAGCAGTCCCCTTGGGGCCGGGGGCTACACCTTC
>TRBV5-8|NA|TRBJ2-7|NA
CASSKGGSYEQYF
TGTGCCAGCAGCAAAGGGGGCTCCTACGAGCAGTACTTC
>TRBV9|NA|TRBJ1-2|TRBD1
CASSVAGQGKSGYTF
TGTGCCAGCAGCGTAGCAGGACAGGGGAAAAGTGGCTACACCTTC
>TRBV11-2|NA|TRBJ1-2|TRBD1
CASSPDRVLGYTF
TGTGCCAGCAGCCCAGACAGGGTCCTTGGCTACACCTTC
>TRBV5-1|NA|TRBJ2-1|TRBD2
CASSLRVSGEPNNEQFF
TGCGCCAGCAGCTTGCGGGTTAGCGGGGAACCTAACAATGAGCAGTTCTTC